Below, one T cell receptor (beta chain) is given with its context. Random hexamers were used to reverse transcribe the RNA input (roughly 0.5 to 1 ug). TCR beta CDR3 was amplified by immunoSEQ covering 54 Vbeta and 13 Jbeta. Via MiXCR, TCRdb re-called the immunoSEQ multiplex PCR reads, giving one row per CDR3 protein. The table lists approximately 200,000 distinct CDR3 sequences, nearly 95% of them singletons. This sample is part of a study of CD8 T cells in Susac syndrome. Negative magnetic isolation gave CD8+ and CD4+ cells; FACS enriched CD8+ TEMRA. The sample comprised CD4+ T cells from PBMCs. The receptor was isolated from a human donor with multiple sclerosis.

CDR3 sequence: CASTPPAFF. The CDR3 DNA is TGTGCCAGCACCCCCCCAGCTTTCTTT. The chain carries TRBV6-5 and TRBJ1-1; no clear D gene. CDR1 and CDR2 from the germline V gene are MNHEY and SVGAGI. The V end was cut by 7 bases, the J end by 10 bases, with 7 bases between. The CDR3 has 9 amino acids.